Here is one TCR beta chain with its context. Generated by immunoSEQ multiplex PCR, the TCRdb table keeps only in-frame clones and is missing some. The repertoire holds about 100,000 clones, around 64% seen once, with 1.8% in the top ten. This entry is derived from a study of blood T cell repertoires in COVID-19. The receptor comes from a woman aged 40 to 50 with acute or convalescent COVID-19. Sequencing used peripheral blood.

Here the CDR3 DNA reads TGCGCCAGCAGCTTGCAGACAGGACAACCAAAAGAGACCCAGTACTTC. The encoded protein is CASSLQTGQPKETQYF. V usage is TRBV5-1 and J usage is TRBJ2-5; perhaps TRBD1 as D (6 bases). V was pared by 1 base and J by 3 bases, with 16 bases between. Germline CDR1 reads SGHRS; CDR2 reads YFSETQ. This CDR3 comprises 16 residues. Variable domain in full (rest from reference TRBV5-1 and TRBJ2-5): KAGVTQTPRYLIKTRGQQVTLSCSPISGHRSVSWYQQTPGQGLQFLFEYFSETQRNKGNFPGRFSGRQFSNSRSEMNVSTLELGDSALYLCASSLQTGQPKETQYFGPGTRLLVL.